The subject of this entry is one TCR beta chain. J gave up 4 bases and V 5 bases, and 5 bases lay outside the gene matches. CDR1 is SGHTS and CDR2 is YDEGEE in the germline V gene. The CDR3 totals 13 residues. The data stem from a study of blood T cell repertoires in COVID-19. Participants were aged 18 to 89 years from approximately 23 US areas. Profiling relied on immunoSEQ multiplex PCR, and the TCRdb table lists in-frame clones only, not all of them. Of about 250,000 clones listed, 80% to 90% are singletons. The receptor's source is a woman between 40 and 50 years old who had been exposed to COVID-19. Sequenced material: PBMCs or T cells enriched from blood (not recorded which). The chain couples TRBV5-8 to TRBJ1-1, with 7 positions matching TRBD1. The CDR3 region has the DNA TGTGCCAGCAGGACCTCAGGGGGCACTGAAGCTTTCTTT. This sequence encodes CASRTSGGTEAFF.